This TCR beta chain came from a study of T-cell reconstitution after alpha-beta-depleted transplantation in children. Regarding the study as a whole: Surviving thymic progenitors and recipient T cells were the source of high TCRbeta diversity at day 60 in some patients. After one year, T-cell counts and TCRbeta diversity mostly came from new T cells. By about two months after transplant, alpha-beta T cells reportedly arose from several hundred graft clones that had expanded.

Comment on this clonotype: Its antigen is not identified.

Trimming took 1 base from V and 0 from J, leaving 6 bases between them. The germline CDR1 and CDR2 sequences are DFQATT and SNEGSKA (reference sequence). CDR3 size: 14 residues. Researchers prepared the TCRbeta library using unique molecular identifiers, the study reports. TCRdb redid the calling of the PCR reads with MiXCR, one entry per CDR3 protein. The sample contains approximately 500,000 distinct CDR3 sequences, over 9.5% of which appear only once. This clonotype originated in a child aged 2-15 years with inherited bone marrow failure, due to receive a stem cell transplant. The chain uses TRBV20-1 and TRBJ2-2; unclear D gene. Here the sequenced sample was PBMCs, taken before TCRalphabeta/CD19-depleted stem cell transplant. The CDR3 nucleotides read TGCAGTGCTAGAGGACCATCGAACACCGGGGAGCTGTTTTTT. Its translation is CSARGPSNTGELFF.